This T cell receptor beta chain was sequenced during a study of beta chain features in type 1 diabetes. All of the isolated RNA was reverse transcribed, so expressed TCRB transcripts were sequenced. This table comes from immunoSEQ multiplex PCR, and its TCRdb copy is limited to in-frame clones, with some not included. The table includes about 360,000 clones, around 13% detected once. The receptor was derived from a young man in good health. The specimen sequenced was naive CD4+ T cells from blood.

CDR3 sequence: CASSLRTGGNEQFF. The CDR3 DNA reads TGTGCCAGTAGTCTCCGGACAGGGGGGAATGAGCAGTTCTTC. The rearrangement joins TRBV19 to TRBJ2-1; 10 bases are shared with TRBD1. CDR3 size: 14 residues. Germline V gene lookup returns CDR1 LNHDA and CDR2 SQIVND (reference sequence). After removal of 5 bases from V and 7 bases from J, the junction contained 5 bases not matched to a gene.